Detailed here is one TCR beta chain. The antigen remains undetermined. The authors ran a second PCR of about 6 to 12 cycles using a sample-barcoded 5' primer and a J-beta primer mix. TCRdb re-called the 5' RACE reads with MiXCR, one entry per CDR3 protein. The repertoire holds approximately 880,000 distinct CDR3 sequences, with about 48% as singletons. The data originate from a study of blood T cells in healthy people across ages. Donors were healthy Caucasian individuals from Russia aged about 6 to 95. CDR3 size: 16 residues. Unmatched junction bases numbered 9, after V lost 0 bases and J lost 6 bases. Germline CDR1 is SGHRS and CDR2 is YFSETQ. Study-level points and caveats: Reliance upon unsorted PBMCs precluded definitive naive versus antigen-experienced comparison. Relative to aged donors, long-lived donors carried more naive CD4+ cells and displayed higher diversity.

This sequence was found in a man in his thirties or forties in good health. Sequencing was carried out using blood. V gene TRBV5-1 combines with J gene TRBJ2-1; the match to TRBD1 covers 7 bases. Here the CDR3 reads CASSLAQGVSGNEQFF. CDR3 nucleotides: TGCGCCAGCAGCTTGGCCCAGGGGGTATCTGGCAATGAGCAGTTCTTC.